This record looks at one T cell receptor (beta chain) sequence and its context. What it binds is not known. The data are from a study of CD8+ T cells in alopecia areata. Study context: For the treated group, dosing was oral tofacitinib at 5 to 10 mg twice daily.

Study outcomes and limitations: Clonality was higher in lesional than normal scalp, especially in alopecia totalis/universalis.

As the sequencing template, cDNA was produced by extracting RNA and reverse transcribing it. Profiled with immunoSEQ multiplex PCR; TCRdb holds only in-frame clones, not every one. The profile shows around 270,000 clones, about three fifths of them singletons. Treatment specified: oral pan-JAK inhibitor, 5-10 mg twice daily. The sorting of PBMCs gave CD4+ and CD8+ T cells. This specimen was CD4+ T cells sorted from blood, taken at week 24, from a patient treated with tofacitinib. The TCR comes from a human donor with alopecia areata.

The CDR3 here is CASSPSSSYEQYF. CDR3 coding DNA: TGTGCCAGCTCACCCTCGAGCTCCTACGAGCAGTACTTC. The V call is TRBV18, the J call TRBJ2-7; D remains ambiguous. The CDR3 loop spans 13 amino acids. Looked up from germline, CDR1 is KGHSH and CDR2 is LQKENI. V shed 3 bases and J shed 0 bases, with 6 bases lying between them.